This TCR beta chain emerged from a study of blood T cell repertoires in COVID-19. This clone was recorded once. TCRdb keeps only in-frame clones here, not all; method: immunoSEQ multiplex PCR. There are around 250,000 clones in the sample; approximately 82% occur only once, and 5.7% lies in the top ten. Sequenced sample: peripheral blood. The origin of this receptor is a man older than 75 with acute or convalescent COVID-19.

For the CDR3, the DNA is TGCGCCAGCAGCCTCCTCGGGGGGACTGAAGCTTTCTTT. This gives the protein CASSLLGGTEAFF. The gene calls are TRBV5-1 and TRBJ1-1; D might be TRBD1 (5 bases). The CDR3 totals 13 residues. CDR1 SGHRS and CDR2 YFSETQ come from the germline V gene. The V and J ends lost 4 bases and 5 bases respectively, with 12 bases between them.